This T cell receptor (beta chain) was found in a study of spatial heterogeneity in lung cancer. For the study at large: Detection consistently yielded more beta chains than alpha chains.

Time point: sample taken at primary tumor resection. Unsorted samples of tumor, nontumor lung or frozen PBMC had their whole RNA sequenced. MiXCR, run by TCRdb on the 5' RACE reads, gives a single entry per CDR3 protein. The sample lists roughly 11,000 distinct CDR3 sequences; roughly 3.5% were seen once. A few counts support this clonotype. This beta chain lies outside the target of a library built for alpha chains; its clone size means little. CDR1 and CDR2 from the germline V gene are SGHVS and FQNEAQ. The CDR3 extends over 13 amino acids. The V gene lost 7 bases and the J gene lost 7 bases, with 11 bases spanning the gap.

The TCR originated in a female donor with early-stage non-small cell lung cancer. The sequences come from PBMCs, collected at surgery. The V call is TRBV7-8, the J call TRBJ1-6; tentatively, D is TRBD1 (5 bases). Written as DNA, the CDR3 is TGTGCCAGCACCTGGGGGGAAAATTCACCCCTCCACTTT. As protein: CASTWGENSPLHF.